The subject of this entry is one T cell receptor (beta chain). This clone was recorded a few times. Its antigen is unknown. No base quality values were provided; no much bigger clone lies one nucleotide off. The library was produced with the immunoSEQ multiplex PCR assay. For the multiplex PCR, a mixture combining 60 forward primers for TCR Vbeta segments and 13 reverse primers for TCR Jbeta segments was used. A multiplex PCR assay on genomic DNA amplified the CDR3 region of rearranged TCR beta genes. The amplified TCR beta libraries were sequenced on the Illumina HiSeq System as 87-base-pair reads. For the original study's pipeline: In a later analysis, about 80 million unique TCR beta chains were counted across the roughly 670 repertoires, and some 10 million of these chains were shared by at least two donors. Raw reads were error-corrected and collapsed into unique sequences by a nearest-neighbor algorithm in which closely related sequences were merged to remove PCR and sequencing errors. CDR3 sequences were aligned to IMGT reference sequences to assign V, D and J gene segments. For a sequence to be retained, a match of at least six nucleotides to both a V gene segment and a J gene segment was required. A rearrangement counted as productive if the CDR3 had no stop codons and remained in frame with V and J, and every other rearrangement counted as non-productive. Following IMGT convention, CDR3 was defined as the stretch from the second conserved V-encoded cysteine up to the conserved J-encoded phenylalanine. Sequences without an unambiguous match to a single V gene segment were excluded from the earlier analysis of approximately 600 of the donors. An earlier analysis of 450 to 650 of the donors called V segments functional above 56.7% productive rearrangements and segregating when the between-donor standard deviation exceeded 5%. To diagnose cytomegalovirus status from the catalog of TCR beta chain sequences, a statistical classification framework was built. In a later analysis, TCR nucleotide sequences were compared against IMGT/GENE-DB human TR gene sequences so that V and J genes could be assigned. The TCRdist pipeline was used in a later analysis to assign CDR3 sequences and most-parsimonious VDJ recombination scenarios. In a later analysis, every TCR beta chain was defined by the combination of its CDR3 amino acid sequence and its V-gene family, and reads without a unique V-gene family were dropped. As a way to deal with suspected cross-contamination and a sequencing artifact, a later analysis dropped approximately 590 nucleotide sequences that were highly shared and had low generation probability. In a later analysis, a clonal expansion index for each public chain was calculated from normalized within-repertoire ranks of inferred template counts. In a later analysis, generation probabilities were computed using a VDJ recombination model fitted to out-of-frame rearrangements, and the results were checked against IGoR. In a later analysis, TCR-TCR, TCR-HLA and TCR-CMV co-occurrence was scored with hypergeometric tests, and a repertoire-size bias correction was applied to TCR pairs. To estimate false discovery rates, a later analysis permuted the HLA or CMV assignments 20 times. A later analysis grouped co-occurring TCRs with DBSCAN, adding TCRdist sequence similarity when clustering within HLA-allele-positive subsets. Co-occurrence clustering excluded repertoires with fewer than 30,000 or more than 120,000 public chains, plus five with anomalous nucleotide sharing. TCRdb holds this immuneACCESS table with in-frame rearrangements only. Some clones are missing; in checked studies, unresolved V genes explain under half, and the rest has no known cause. That table supplies the V and J calls and clone size; D and trimming were determined from the DNA. The sample yields 130,000 to 150,000 clones; 79% were counted once. The ten largest account for 3% to 4% of the sample.

This sample stems from a study of cytomegalovirus exposure and HLA in healthy donors (TCRdb year 2017). Turning to the overall study: In an earlier analysis of some 550 of the donors, 250 to 350 Gb of sequence data and 100 million or so unique TCR beta sequences from about 190 million T cells were reported. The study combined high-throughput TCR immunosequencing, statistical association of individual TCRs with disease status, and machine learning to predict cytomegalovirus infection status. A later genetic analysis used genome-wide SNP genotypes for about three fifths of the 666 donors, treating that subset as a discovery cohort. In the later analysis, no new phenotypic data were used to find candidate immune exposures; instead, reliance was placed on TCR beta sequences and their occurrence across donors. In a later analysis, previously published TCR beta repertoires from 666 donors were re-analyzed and high-resolution HLA genotyping was added so that TCR occurrence patterns could be studied. The number of typed donors differed by locus: about 620-630 for A, B, C, DRB1 and DQB1; 522 for DQA1; 600 to 610 for DPA1; and about 450 for DPB1. All discovery cohort repertoires had been generated on a single sequencing platform. Donor age, sex, ethnicity and CMV serostatus were compiled together with the repertoire data. Among the roughly 430 genotyped donors, around 81% belonged to the genetic ancestry cluster associated with self-reported Caucasian donors. Besides the first cohort of 666 subjects, a separate validation cohort made up of 120 or so different subjects was used. Class I and class II HLA loci were covered by the typing at four-digit resolution. An earlier analysis of 500 to 750 of the donors applied high-throughput TCR beta sequencing to assess whether each TCR beta V gene segment acted as functional or pseudogenic. A few DR-DQ haplotypes were handled as single units for association and clustering because linkage in the cohort was strong. Using immunosequencing, the study profiled T cell repertoires from about 610 subjects and related those repertoires to cytomegalovirus serostatus. The aim of the study was to test whether cataloging public T cell receptors could identify signatures of past pathogen exposure. Among roughly 370 genotyped donors of the cohort, an average of about 240,000 unique TCR beta nucleotide sequences were sequenced per donor, roughly 20% of them non-productive. An early release that covered about 600 HLA-typed donors contained approximately 300 gigabases of sequencing data and around 85 million unique TCR sequences.

The investigation overall reported the following: A cluster of highly shared sequence variants was judged likely to be a technical artifact of the sequencing pipeline. In the study, some 160 TCR beta chains were listed as associated with cytomegalovirus. A later genetic analysis reported fewer N-insertions in productive TCRs among donors in an Asian-associated ancestry cluster than the roughly 620-donor mean. The earlier analysis of about 600 of the donors excluded approximately 15 rarely observed V segments, including chromosome 9 orphons, because counts were too low. In a later analysis, HLA-associated TCR beta chains showed more clonal expansion and lower generation probabilities than non-associated chains that were equally common. In a later analysis, the rate of TCR association differed among HLA loci, with DRB1 alleles having the most associated TCRs and HLA-C alleles having the fewest. Presence/absence analyses assumed roughly uniform sequencing depth across donors, an assumption that may not hold. Assigning TCR associations to individual alleles was difficult when HLA alleles, especially DR and DQ, strongly co-occurred. A few of the identified cytomegalovirus-associated TCR beta chains were confirmed in vitro to be specific for cytomegalovirus antigens. Only TCR beta chains were sequenced in this cohort, and the absence of alpha or paired-chain data limited detectable features. Broadly in line with IMGT annotations, most TCR beta V segments showed up in productive rearrangements about 87% or about 30% of the time in an earlier analysis of several hundred of the donors. Because some donors lacked HLA typing at each locus, the association tests relied only on the typed subset. Linkage disequilibrium might explain the correlated functional status among segregating V segments, but an unknown experimental factor could not be excluded. A further reported finding was that TCR beta sequences accurately predicted the HLA-A and HLA-B alleles for most subjects in the first cohort. Most TCR sequences were seen in very few donors, while some public TCRs were found in many individuals. A later analysis associated about 17,000 TCR beta sequences with specific HLA alleles at a false discovery rate of 0.05. Cytomegalovirus status was reported to be diagnosed by the classifier with high specificity and sensitivity in both the original and validation cohorts. Some IMGT-functional V segments, including TRBV6-2 and TRBV6-3, could not be distinguished by the 87-base-pair reads and were therefore excluded. V-gene and J-gene trimming of TCR beta chains was associated with a missense DCLRE1C variant in a later genetic analysis, and the association was replicated in an independent cohort. CMV serostatus was the only immune exposure information available for the cohort. It was suggested by the authors that the approach could potentially be generalized to other disease states and immunological phenotypes. Most CMV-associated TCR beta chains appeared to be HLA-restricted in a later analysis, and the HLA associations seemed to be driven largely by CMV exposure. According to a later analysis, parvovirus B19, influenza, CMV and Epstein-Barr virus appeared linked to several top co-occurrence clusters.

In total, 500 to 700 healthy bone marrow donors made up the cohort. All cohort members were sampled while nominally healthy, although unrecorded immune exposures were likely present. The donor tested CMV seronegative and was one of the 352 seronegative cohort members. A peripheral blood sample was collected from each donor, and TCR beta sequencing was performed on peripheral blood mononuclear cells. Genomic DNA extraction from the blood cell samples was performed with the Qiagen DNeasy Blood Extraction Kit. In the germline V gene (reference sequence), CDR1 corresponds to SGHKS and CDR2 to YYEKEE. Between the V and J ends, shortened by 6 bases and 5 bases respectively, the junction contains 11 bases. The CDR3 numbers 12 residues from cysteine through phenylalanine. The CDR3 DNA has 36 bases and is translated from base 1.

Material: PBMCs. The sequence came from a female donor in good health and CMV-seronegative. This receptor chain uses TRBV5-5 and TRBJ2-5; there is no confident call for the D gene. This receptor has the CDR3 CASTFSRETQYF. The DNA sequence reads TGTGCCAGCACTTTCTCCAGGGAGACCCAGTACTTC.